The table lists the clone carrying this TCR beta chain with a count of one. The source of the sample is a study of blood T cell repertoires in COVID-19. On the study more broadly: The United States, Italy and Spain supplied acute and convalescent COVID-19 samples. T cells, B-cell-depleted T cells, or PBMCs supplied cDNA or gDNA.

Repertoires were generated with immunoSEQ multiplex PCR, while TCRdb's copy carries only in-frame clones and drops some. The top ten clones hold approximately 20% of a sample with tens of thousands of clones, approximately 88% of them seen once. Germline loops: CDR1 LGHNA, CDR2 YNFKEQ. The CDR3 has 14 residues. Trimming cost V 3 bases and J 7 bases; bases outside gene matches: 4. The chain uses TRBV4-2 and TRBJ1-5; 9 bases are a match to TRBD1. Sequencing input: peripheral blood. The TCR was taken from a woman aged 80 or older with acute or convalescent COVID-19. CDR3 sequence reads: CASSQGTGYQPQHF. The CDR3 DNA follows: TGTGCCAGCAGCCAGGGGACAGGGTACCAGCCCCAGCATTTT.